The sequence of this T cell receptor beta chain was determined in a study of prognosis after radiotherapy for stage I lung cancer. Germline V gene lookup returns CDR1 LNHDA and CDR2 SQIVND (reference sequence). This CDR3 is built from 14 residues. For this clonotype: The missing conserved phenylalanine or tryptophan at the end of this CDR3 makes a read error likely.

Multiplex PCR in two rounds served to amplify TCR beta CDR3 from genomic DNA. The first PCR round targeted every TRBV and TRBJ gene with specific primers. From the multiplex PCR reads, TCRdb called clonotypes with MiXCR, one entry per CDR3 protein. Among some 15,000 distinct CDR3 sequences, less than 35% were seen once, and the ten largest hold about an eighth. This clonotype was obtained from a donor older than 45 with non-small cell lung cancer. This rearrangement joins TRBV19 to TRBJ2-5; D may correspond to TRBD1 or TRBD2 (5 bases each). The sequencing here drew on PBMCs, taken before or after stereotactic body radiation therapy (not recorded which). CDR3 DNA: TGTGCCGGTAGTATCCGGCCAGGGAGTGAGACCCAGTACTCC. Amino acid sequence: CAGSIRPGSETQYS.